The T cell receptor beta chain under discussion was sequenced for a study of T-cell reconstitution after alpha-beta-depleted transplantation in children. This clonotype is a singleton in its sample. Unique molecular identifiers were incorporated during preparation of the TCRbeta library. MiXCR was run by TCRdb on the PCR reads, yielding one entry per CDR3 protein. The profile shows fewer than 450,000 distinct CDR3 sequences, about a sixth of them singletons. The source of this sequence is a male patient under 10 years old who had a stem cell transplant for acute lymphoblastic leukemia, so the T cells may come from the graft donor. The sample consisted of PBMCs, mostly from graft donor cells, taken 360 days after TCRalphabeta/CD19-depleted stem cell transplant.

CDR3 sequence (DNA): TGTGCCAGCAGCTTAATGGCTTCTAATCAGCCCCAGCATTTT. It is translated as CASSLMASNQPQHF. The V and J genes are TRBV7-2 and TRBJ1-5; D not certain. The germline CDR1 and CDR2 sequences are SGHTA and FQGNSA. Trimming shortened V by 2 bases and J by 4 bases, and 9 bases separated the two germline ends. This CDR3 spans 14 amino acids.